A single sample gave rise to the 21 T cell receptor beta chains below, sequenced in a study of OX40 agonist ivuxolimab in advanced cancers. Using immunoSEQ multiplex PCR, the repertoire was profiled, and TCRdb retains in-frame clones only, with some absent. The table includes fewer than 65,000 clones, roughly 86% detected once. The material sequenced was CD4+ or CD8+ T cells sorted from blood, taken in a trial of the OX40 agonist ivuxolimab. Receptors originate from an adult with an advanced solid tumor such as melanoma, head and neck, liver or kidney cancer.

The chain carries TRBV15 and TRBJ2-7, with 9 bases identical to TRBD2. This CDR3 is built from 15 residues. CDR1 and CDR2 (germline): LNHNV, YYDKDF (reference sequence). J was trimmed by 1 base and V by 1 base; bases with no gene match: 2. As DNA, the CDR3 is TGTGCCACCAGCAGAGCTAGCGGGAATTCCTACGAGCAGTACTTC. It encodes CATSRASGNSYEQYF.

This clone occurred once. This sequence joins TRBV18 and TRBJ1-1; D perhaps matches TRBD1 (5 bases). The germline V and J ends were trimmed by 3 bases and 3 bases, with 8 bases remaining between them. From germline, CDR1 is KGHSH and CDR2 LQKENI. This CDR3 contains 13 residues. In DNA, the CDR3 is TGTGCCAGCTCACCCGTAGGGGACACTGAAGCTTTCTTT. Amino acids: CASSPVGDTEAFF.

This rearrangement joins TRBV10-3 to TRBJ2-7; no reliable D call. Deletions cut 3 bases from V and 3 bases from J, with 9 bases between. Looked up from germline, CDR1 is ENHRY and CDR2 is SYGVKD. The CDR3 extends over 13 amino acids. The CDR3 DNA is TGTGCCATCAGTGAAAGGCAGGACTACGAGCAGTACTTC. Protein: CAISERQDYEQYF.

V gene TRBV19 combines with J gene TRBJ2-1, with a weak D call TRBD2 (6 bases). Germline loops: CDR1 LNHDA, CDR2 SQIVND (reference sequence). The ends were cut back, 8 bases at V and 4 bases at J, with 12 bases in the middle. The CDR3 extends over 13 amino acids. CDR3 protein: CASRTGVYNEQFF. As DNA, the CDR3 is TGTGCCAGTCGGACGGGGGTATACAATGAGCAGTTCTTC.

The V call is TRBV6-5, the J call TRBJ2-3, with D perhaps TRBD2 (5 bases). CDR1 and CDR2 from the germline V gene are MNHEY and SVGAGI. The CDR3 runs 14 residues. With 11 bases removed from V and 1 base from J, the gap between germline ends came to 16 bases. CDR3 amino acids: CAAGSRAGTDTQYF. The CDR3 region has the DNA TGTGCCGCTGGGTCGAGGGCCGGCACAGATACGCAGTATTTT.

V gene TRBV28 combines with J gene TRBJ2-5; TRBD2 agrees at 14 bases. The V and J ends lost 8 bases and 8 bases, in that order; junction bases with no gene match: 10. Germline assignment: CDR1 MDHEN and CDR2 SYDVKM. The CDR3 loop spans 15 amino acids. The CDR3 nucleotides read TGTGCCAGCTCGCCCGCCGGGACTAGCGGGAGAACCCAGTACTTC. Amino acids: CASSPAGTSGRTQYF.

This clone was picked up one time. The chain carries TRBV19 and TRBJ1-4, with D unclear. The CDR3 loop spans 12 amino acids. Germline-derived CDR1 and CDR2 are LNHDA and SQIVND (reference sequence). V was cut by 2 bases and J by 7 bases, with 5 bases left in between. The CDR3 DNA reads TGTGCCAGTAGTATAAGAGGTGAAAAACTGTTTTTT. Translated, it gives CASSIRGEKLFF.

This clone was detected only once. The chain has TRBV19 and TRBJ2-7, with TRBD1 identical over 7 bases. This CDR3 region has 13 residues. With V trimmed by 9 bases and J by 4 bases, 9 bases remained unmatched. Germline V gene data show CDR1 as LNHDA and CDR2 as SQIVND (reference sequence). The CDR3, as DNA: TGTGCCAGCAGCAGGGACAGAAATTACGAGCAGTACTTC. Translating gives CASSRDRNYEQYF.

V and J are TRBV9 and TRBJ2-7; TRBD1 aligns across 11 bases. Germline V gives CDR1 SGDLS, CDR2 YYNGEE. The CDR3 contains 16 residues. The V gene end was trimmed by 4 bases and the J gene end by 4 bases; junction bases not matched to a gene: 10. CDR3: CASSPDPGTGGYEQYF. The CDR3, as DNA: TGTGCCAGCAGCCCTGACCCCGGGACAGGGGGGTACGAGCAGTACTTC.

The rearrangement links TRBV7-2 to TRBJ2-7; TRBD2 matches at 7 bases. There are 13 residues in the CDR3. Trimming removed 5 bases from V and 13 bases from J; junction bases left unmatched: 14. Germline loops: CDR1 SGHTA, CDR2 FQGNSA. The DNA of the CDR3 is TGTGCCAGCAGCCTAACCGGAAGGGAGGGCCAATACTTC. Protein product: CASSLTGREGQYF.

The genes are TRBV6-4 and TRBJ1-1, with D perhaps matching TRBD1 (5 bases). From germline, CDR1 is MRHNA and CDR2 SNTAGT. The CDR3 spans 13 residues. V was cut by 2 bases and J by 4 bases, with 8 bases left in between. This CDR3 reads CASSDERGTEAFF. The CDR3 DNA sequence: TGTGCCAGCAGTGACGAAAGGGGCACTGAAGCTTTCTTT.

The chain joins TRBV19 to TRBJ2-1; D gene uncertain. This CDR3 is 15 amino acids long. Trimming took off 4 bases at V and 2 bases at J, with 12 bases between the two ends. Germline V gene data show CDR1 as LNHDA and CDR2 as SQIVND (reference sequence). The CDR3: CASSTSNAPYNEQFF. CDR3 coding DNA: TGTGCCAGTAGTACGAGTAATGCCCCCTACAATGAGCAGTTCTTC.

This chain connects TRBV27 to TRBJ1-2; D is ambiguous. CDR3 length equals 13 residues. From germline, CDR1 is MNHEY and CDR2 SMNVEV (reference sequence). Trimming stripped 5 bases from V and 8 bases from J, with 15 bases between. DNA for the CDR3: TGTGCCAGCAGTACCCAACCTTCGAGGGGCTACACCTTC. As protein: CASSTQPSRGYTF.

DNA for the CDR3: TGTGCCAGCAGCTATCGGCCGACGGACACAGATACGCAGTATTTT. Its protein product is CASSYRPTDTDTQYF. The chain has TRBV7-2 and TRBJ2-3, with unresolved D. The CDR3 is made up of 15 amino acids. CDR1 and CDR2 (germline): SGHTA, FQGNSA. Trimming removed 4 bases at V and 2 bases at J, with 13 bases between.

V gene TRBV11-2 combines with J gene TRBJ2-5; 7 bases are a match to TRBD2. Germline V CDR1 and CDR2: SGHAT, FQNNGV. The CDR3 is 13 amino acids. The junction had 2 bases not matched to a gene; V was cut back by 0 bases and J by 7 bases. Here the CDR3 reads CASSLDGGGTQYF. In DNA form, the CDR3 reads TGTGCCAGCAGCTTAGATGGGGGGGGGACCCAGTACTTC.

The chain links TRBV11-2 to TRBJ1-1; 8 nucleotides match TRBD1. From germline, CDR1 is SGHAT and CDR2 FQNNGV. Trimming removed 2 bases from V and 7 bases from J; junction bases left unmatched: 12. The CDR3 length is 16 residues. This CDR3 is CASSLNRGNPKDEAFF. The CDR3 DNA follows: TGTGCCAGCAGCTTAAACAGGGGGAATCCGAAGGATGAAGCTTTCTTT.

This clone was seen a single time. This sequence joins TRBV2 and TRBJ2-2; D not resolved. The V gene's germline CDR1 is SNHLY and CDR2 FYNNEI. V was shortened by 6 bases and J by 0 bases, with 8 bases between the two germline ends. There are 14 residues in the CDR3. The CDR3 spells CASRWFANTGELFF. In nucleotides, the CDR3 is TGTGCCAGCAGATGGTTCGCGAACACCGGGGAGCTGTTTTTT.

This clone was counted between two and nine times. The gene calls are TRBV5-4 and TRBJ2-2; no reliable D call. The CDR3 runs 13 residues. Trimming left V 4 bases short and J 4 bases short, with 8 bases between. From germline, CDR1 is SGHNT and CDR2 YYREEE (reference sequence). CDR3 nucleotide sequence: TGTGCCAGCAGCACCGCCTTCACCGGGGAGCTGTTTTTT. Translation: CASSTAFTGELFF.

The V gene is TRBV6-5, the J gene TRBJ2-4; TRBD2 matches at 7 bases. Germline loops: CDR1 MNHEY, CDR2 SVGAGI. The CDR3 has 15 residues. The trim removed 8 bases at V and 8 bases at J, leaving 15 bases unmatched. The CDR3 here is CASRLLAETRDIQYF. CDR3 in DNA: TGTGCCAGCCGACTCCTAGCGGAGACTAGGGACATTCAGTACTTC.

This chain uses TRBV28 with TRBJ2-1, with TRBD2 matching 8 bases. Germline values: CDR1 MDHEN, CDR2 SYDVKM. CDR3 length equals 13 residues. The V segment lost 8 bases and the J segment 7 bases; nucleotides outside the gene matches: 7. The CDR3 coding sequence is TGTGCCAGCGGAGCGGGAGAACCAAATGAGCAGTTCTTC. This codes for CASGAGEPNEQFF.

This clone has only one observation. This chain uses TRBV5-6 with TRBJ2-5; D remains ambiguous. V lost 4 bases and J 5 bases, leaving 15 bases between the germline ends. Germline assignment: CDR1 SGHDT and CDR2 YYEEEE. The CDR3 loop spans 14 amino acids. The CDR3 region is CASSVLRELETQYF. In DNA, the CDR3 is TGTGCCAGCAGCGTGCTCCGCGAGCTGGAGACCCAGTACTTC.